This T cell receptor beta chain is from a study of shared clonotypes between healthy human individuals. Regarding the study as a whole: Rarefaction exposed incomplete sorted-subset sequencing despite large depth. Represented diversity (both genetic and exposure-history) was limited by the small number of donors. Naive CD4 clonotype sharing across a handful of donors was about 5%. Estimated richness values were generally larger in naive subsets than in memory subsets.

About this clone itself: Its antigen is undetermined.

The repertoire was sequenced with immunoSEQ multiplex PCR; TCRdb's copy has only in-frame clones and lacks some. The data contain 1.5 million to 1.9 million clones, 98% of them singletons. Germline lookup yields CDR1 SGHAT and CDR2 FQNNGV. The V gene end was trimmed by 4 bases and the J gene end by 7 bases; junction bases not matched to a gene: 16. The CDR3 loop spans 17 amino acids. Sequenced input: naive CD4+ T cells sorted from blood. Subset: CD45RA+ positively selected. This chain joins TRBV11-2 and TRBJ1-2; 9 nucleotides match TRBD1. The receptor comes from a man aged 25 to 40 in good health. The CDR3 bases are TGTGCCAGCAGCTACTCGATAAGCCCGGGACAGGGTGTTGGCTACACCTTC. It codes for CASSYSISPGQGVGYTF.